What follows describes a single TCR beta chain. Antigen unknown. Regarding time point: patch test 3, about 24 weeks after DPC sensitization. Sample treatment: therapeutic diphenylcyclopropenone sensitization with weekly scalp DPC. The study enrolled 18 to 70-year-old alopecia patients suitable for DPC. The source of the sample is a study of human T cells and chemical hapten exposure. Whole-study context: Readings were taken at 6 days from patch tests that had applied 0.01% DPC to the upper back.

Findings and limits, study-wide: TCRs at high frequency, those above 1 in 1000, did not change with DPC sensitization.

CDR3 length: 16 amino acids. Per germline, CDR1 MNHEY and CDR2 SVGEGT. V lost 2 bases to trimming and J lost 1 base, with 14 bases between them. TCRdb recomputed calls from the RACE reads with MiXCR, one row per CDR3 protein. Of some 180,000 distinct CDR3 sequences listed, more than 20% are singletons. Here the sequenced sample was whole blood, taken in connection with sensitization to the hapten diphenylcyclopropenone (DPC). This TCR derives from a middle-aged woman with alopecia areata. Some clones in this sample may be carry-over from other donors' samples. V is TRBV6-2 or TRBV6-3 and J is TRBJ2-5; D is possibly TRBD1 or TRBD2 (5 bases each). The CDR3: CASSYAPGRSQETQYF. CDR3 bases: TGTGCCAGCAGTTACGCACCGGGACGGAGCCAAGAGACCCAGTACTTC.